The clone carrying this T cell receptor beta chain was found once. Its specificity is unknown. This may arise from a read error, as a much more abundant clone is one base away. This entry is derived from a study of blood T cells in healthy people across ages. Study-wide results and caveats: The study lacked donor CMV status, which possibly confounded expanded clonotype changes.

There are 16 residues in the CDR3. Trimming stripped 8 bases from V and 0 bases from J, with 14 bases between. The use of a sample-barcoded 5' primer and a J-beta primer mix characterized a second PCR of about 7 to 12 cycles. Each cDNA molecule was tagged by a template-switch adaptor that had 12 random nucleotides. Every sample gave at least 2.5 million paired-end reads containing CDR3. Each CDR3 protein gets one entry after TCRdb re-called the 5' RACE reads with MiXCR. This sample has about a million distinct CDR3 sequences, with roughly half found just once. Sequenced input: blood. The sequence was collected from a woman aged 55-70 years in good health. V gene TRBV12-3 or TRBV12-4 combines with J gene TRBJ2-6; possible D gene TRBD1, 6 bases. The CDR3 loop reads CASCYRARSGANVLTF. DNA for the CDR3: TGTGCCAGCTGCTACAGGGCTCGCTCTGGGGCCAACGTCCTGACTTTC.